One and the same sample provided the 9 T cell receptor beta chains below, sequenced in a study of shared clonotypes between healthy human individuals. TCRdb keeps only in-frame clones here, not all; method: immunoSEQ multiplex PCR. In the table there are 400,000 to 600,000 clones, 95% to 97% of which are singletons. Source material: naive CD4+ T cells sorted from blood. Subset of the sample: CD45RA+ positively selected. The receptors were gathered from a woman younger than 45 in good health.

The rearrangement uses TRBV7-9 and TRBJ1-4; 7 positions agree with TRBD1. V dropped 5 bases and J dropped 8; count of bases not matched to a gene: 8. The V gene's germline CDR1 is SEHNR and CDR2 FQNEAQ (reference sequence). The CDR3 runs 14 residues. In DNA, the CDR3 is TGTGCCAGCAGCCCACGACGGACAGGCGAAAAACTGTTTTTT. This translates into CASSPRRTGEKLFF.

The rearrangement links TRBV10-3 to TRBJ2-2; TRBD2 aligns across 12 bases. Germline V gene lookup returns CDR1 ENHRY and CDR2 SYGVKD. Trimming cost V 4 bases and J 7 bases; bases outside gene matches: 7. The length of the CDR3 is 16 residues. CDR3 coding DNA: TGTGCCATCAGTGGACCTAGCGGGAGGGATGGCGGGGAGCTGTTTTTT. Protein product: CAISGPSGRDGGELFF.

The CDR3 loop reads CASSWGTSEKEQYF. DNA of the CDR3: TGTGCCAGCAGTTGGGGGACTAGCGAAAAGGAGCAGTACTTC. V usage is TRBV6-5 and J usage is TRBJ2-7, with TRBD2 identical over 10 bases. This CDR3 is 14 amino acids long. Losses at the gene ends were 4 bases for V and 7 bases for J; bases not matched to a gene: 7. The germline V gene has CDR1 MNHEY and CDR2 SVGAGI.

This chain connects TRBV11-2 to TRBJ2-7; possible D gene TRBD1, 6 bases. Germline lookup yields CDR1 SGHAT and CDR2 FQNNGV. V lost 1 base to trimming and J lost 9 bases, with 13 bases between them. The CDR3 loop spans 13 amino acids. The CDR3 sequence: CASSLGTDRRQYF. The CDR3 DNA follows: TGTGCCAGCAGCTTAGGGACTGACAGGAGGCAGTACTTC.

The CDR3 here is CASSSAPGDEQYF. CDR3 nucleotides: TGTGCCAGCAGTTCCGCGCCAGGGGACGAGCAGTACTTC. The chain joins TRBV28 to TRBJ2-7; possibly TRBD1 for D (6 bases). The V gene lost 4 bases and the J gene lost 5 bases, with 12 bases spanning the gap. CDR3 length equals 13 residues. Germline CDR1 and CDR2: MDHEN and SYDVKM.

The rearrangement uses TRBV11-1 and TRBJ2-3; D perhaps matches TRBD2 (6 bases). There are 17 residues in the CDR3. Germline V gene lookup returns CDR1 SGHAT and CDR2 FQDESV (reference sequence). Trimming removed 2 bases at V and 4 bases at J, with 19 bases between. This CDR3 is CASSLSVTGVGPDTQYF. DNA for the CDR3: TGTGCCAGCAGCTTATCTGTCACGGGAGTCGGGCCAGATACGCAGTATTTT.

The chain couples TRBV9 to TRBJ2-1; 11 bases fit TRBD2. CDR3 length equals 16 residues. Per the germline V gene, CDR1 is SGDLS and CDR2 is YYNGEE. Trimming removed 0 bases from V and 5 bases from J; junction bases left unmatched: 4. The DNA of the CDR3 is TGTGCCAGCAGCGTAGGCCTAGCGGGAGGACACAATGAGCAGTTCTTC. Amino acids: CASSVGLAGGHNEQFF.

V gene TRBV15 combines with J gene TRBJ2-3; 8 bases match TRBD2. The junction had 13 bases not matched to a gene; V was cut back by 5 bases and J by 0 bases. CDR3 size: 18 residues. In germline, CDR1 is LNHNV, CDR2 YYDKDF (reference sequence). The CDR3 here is CATSSPVPVAGSTDTQYF. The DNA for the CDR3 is TGTGCCACCAGCTCGCCTGTACCCGTAGCGGGAAGCACAGATACGCAGTATTTT.

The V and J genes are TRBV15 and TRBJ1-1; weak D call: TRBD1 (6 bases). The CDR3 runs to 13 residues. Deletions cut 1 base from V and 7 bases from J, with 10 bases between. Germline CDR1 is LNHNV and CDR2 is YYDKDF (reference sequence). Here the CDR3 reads CATSRGGLDEAFF. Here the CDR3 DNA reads TGTGCCACCAGCAGAGGGGGGCTGGATGAAGCTTTCTTT.